These 26 T cell receptor beta chains originate from one sample sequenced in a study of post-analysis software for immune sequencing data. These receptors' antigens are unknown. The library was made from cDNA and included unique molecular identifiers. TCRdb re-called the PCR reads through MiXCR, storing one row per CDR3 protein. Seen here are approximately 460,000 distinct CDR3 sequences, roughly 45% observed once, and the top ten hold over 10%. Overall study results and limits: Compared with controls, patients had more of about 5 TRBV segments, including TRBV5-6, TRBV5-1 and TRBV20-1.

The sample taken for sequencing was blood. Receptors were obtained from a girl aged 5-17 years with multiple sclerosis.

The J gene is TRBJ2-3, the V gene TRBV15; tentatively, D is TRBD1 or TRBD2 (5 bases each). The V end was cut by 0 bases, the J end by 1 base, with 17 bases between. The CDR3 has 18 residues. Germline CDR1 is LNHNV and CDR2 is YYDKDF (reference sequence). The CDR3 sequence: CATSRDSAGTGGTDTQYF. The CDR3 nucleotides are TGTGCCACCAGCAGAGATTCTGCCGGGACGGGCGGCACAGATACGCAGTATTTT.

In its sample, this clonotype was seen a few times. This chain connects TRBV6-1 to TRBJ2-1; 13 bases line up with TRBD2. CDR1 is MNHNS, CDR2 SASEGT, per germline. The CDR3 contains 15 residues. V shed 8 bases, J shed 7 bases, and the junction held 8 bases outside the gene matches. CDR3 sequence (DNA): TGTGCCAGCCGGAGGACTAGCGGGAGTCGAAATGAGCAGTTCTTC. Translation gives CASRRTSGSRNEQFF.

This chain joins TRBV27 and TRBJ2-1, with a weak D call TRBD2 (6 bases). This CDR3 is 13 amino acids long. The germline gives CDR1 MNHEY, CDR2 SMNVEV (reference sequence). Trimming removed 3 bases from V and 6 bases from J, with 9 bases in between. Here the CDR3 reads CASSLGGANEQFF. The CDR3 DNA sequence: TGTGCCAGCAGTTTGGGGGGAGCCAATGAGCAGTTCTTC.

V and J are TRBV7-9 and TRBJ2-1, with D maybe TRBD1 (5 bases). Germline V CDR1 and CDR2: SEHNR, FQNEAQ (reference sequence). The CDR3 sequence is 15 residues long. V was trimmed by 5 bases and J by 9 bases, leaving 20 bases between them. The CDR3 is CASSQRGMSQGEQFF. In DNA, the CDR3 is TGTGCCAGCAGCCAAAGGGGAATGTCTCAGGGTGAGCAGTTCTTC.

This clonotype was observed a handful of times. The chain is built from TRBV28 and TRBJ1-4; a weak D match, TRBD1 (6 bases). This CDR3 is 15 amino acids long. Trimming took off 5 bases at V and 8 bases at J, with 18 bases between the two ends. The germline V gene has CDR1 MDHEN and CDR2 SYDVKM. In nucleotides, the CDR3 is TGTGCCAGCAGTCCCCGGACAGTTATTACCGAAAAACTGTTTTTT. It specifies CASSPRTVITEKLFF.

The chain has TRBV15 and TRBJ2-7, with D unclear. V was cut by 0 bases and J by 7 bases, with 10 bases left in between. The CDR3 runs 13 residues. Germline loops: CDR1 LNHNV, CDR2 YYDKDF (reference sequence). Here the CDR3 DNA reads TGTGCCACCAGCAGAGATCGAGCAGGTGAGCAGTACTTC. This encodes CATSRDRAGEQYF.

This clonotype was observed a handful of times. The chain recombines TRBV7-9 with TRBJ2-6, with D tentatively TRBD1 or TRBD2 (5 bases each). The CDR3 contains 15 residues. Germline V gene lookup returns CDR1 SEHNR and CDR2 FQNEAQ (reference sequence). V was shortened by 5 bases and J by 2 bases, with 10 bases between the two germline ends. DNA of the CDR3: TGTGCCAGCAGCGCCCCGGGACCTGGGGCCAACGTCCTGACTTTC. Its protein is CASSAPGPGANVLTF.

The chain joins TRBV6-6 to TRBJ2-7, with 7 nucleotides matching TRBD2. Losses at the gene ends were 2 bases for V and 3 bases for J; bases not matched to a gene: 7. In germline, CDR1 is MNHNY, CDR2 SVGAGI (reference sequence). The CDR3 contains 15 residues. The CDR3 loop reads CASSYKRGPHYEQYF. The CDR3 DNA sequence: TGTGCCAGCAGTTACAAGCGGGGCCCCCACTACGAGCAGTACTTC.

This clonotype was seen more than once but under ten times. The chain links TRBV7-2 to TRBJ2-1; 7 nucleotides line up with TRBD2. V shed 0 bases and J 7 bases; nucleotides not matched to a gene: 6. This CDR3 region has 15 residues. Germline V gene sequence: CDR1 SGHTA, CDR2 FQGNSA. The DNA of the CDR3 is TGTGCCAGCAGCTTAGCGGGAGGGCGGTGGAATGAGCAGTTCTTC. This encodes CASSLAGGRWNEQFF.

This clonotype was picked up a small number of times. This chain connects TRBV20-1 to TRBJ1-5; a weak D match, TRBD1 (6 bases). Trimming pared 1 base from V and 3 bases from J, leaving 19 bases between. The CDR3 is 17 residues long. The germline gives CDR1 DFQATT, CDR2 SNEGSKA (reference sequence). Here the CDR3 DNA reads TGCAGTGCTAGAGTATGGACAGCGCGATCTGACAATCAGCCCCAGCATTTT. It specifies CSARVWTARSDNQPQHF.

The chain employs TRBV20-1 and TRBJ2-3, with 9 bases that match TRBD2. The CDR3 contains 16 residues. Germline trimming cut 6 bases from V and 2 bases from J; bases unmatched to any gene: 12. Germline CDR1 reads DFQATT; CDR2 reads SNEGSKA (reference sequence). CDR3 amino acids: CSAPPLAGQITDTQYF. CDR3 coding DNA: TGCAGTGCCCCCCCCCTAGCGGGGCAAATCACAGATACGCAGTATTTT.

Details on this clonotype: At one of its ends the junction is not consistent with the germline gene, which may arise from a read error. The chain carries TRBV5-1 and TRBJ2-3; D gene unclear. The CDR3 is 14 residues long. In germline, CDR1 is SGHRS, CDR2 YFSETQ. The CDR3 here is CASSPSASTDTRYF. CDR3 nucleotide sequence: TGCGCCAGCAGCCCCAGCGCAAGCACAGATACGCGGTATTTT.

This chain links TRBV4-2 with TRBJ2-1; D gene uncertain. Trimming removed 2 bases from V and 8 bases from J, with 13 bases in between. The CDR3 spans 14 residues. The germline CDR1 and CDR2 sequences are LGHNA and YNFKEQ. The CDR3 is CASSQLANLDEQFF. The CDR3 DNA reads TGTGCCAGCAGCCAACTTGCGAATCTCGATGAGCAGTTCTTC.

V usage is TRBV15 and J usage is TRBJ2-1; D gene unclear. This CDR3 comprises 13 residues. The V gene's germline CDR1 is LNHNV and CDR2 YYDKDF (reference sequence). V dropped 0 bases and J dropped 8 bases, with 8 bases sitting between them. The CDR3 bases are TGTGCCACCAGCAGAGACGGCATACATGAGCAGTTCTTC. Amino acids: CATSRDGIHEQFF.

A few counts support this clonotype. J is TRBJ2-7 and V is TRBV28; 7 bases are a match to TRBD2. The J call may be wrong; the DNA end is better matched by TRBJ2-5. Germline V lookup: CDR1 MDHEN, CDR2 SYDVKM. The CDR3 sequence is 14 residues long. Here the CDR3 reads CASSQGGWQETQYF. Written as DNA, the CDR3 is TGTGCCAGCAGTCAGGGAGGGTGGCAAGAGACCCAGTACTTC.

The chain has TRBV12-3 or TRBV12-4 and TRBJ1-4; D is ambiguous. This CDR3 has 14 residues. Trimming took off 3 bases at V and 2 bases at J, with 7 bases between the two ends. The DNA for the CDR3 is TGTGCCAGCAGTTTCGTCGAGACTAATGAAAAACTGTTTTTT. Amino acid sequence: CASSFVETNEKLFF.

This CDR3 reads CASSSDGKNIQYF. The CDR3 DNA reads as TGCGCCAGCAGCTCGGACGGCAAAAACATTCAGTACTTC. The chain employs TRBV5-1 and TRBJ2-5; D is unclear. The closer fit of TRBJ2-4 to the DNA end suggests the J call may be wrong. Germline assignment: CDR1 SGHRS and CDR2 YFSETQ. The CDR3 sequence is 13 residues long.

J is TRBJ2-1 and V is TRBV7-9; no firm D call. This CDR3 is 14 amino acids long. CDR1 and CDR2 (germline): SEHNR, FQNEAQ (reference sequence). V gave up 4 bases and J gave up 6 bases, with 13 bases separating them. The CDR3 region is CASSSSLEVNEQFF. The CDR3 DNA follows: TGTGCCAGCAGCTCCTCGCTCGAGGTCAATGAGCAGTTCTTC.

There are a few counts of this clonotype. The chain has TRBV5-6 and TRBJ2-7; possible D gene TRBD2, 7 bases. V lost 1 base and J 4 bases, leaving 15 bases between the germline ends. CDR3 size: 15 residues. Germline V gives CDR1 SGHDT, CDR2 YYEEEE. This CDR3 reads CASSLKGGRVYEQYF. The DNA of the CDR3 is TGTGCCAGCAGCTTGAAGGGGGGGCGCGTATACGAGCAGTACTTC.

This clonotype was detected only a few times. The CDR3 protein is CASSIGTGYEQYF. DNA of the CDR3: TGTGCCAGCAGCATCGGGACAGGGTACGAGCAGTACTTC. This rearrangement joins TRBV11-2 to TRBJ2-7, with 9 nucleotides matching TRBD1. The V gene end was trimmed by 5 bases and the J gene end by 4 bases; junction bases not matched to a gene: 3. The CDR3 has 13 amino acids. CDR1 and CDR2 (germline): SGHAT, FQNNGV.

This sequence joins TRBV6-2 or TRBV6-3 and TRBJ2-1, with TRBD1 identical over 9 bases. Per the germline V gene, CDR1 is MNHEY and CDR2 is SVGEGT. The junction had 20 bases not matched to a gene; V was cut back by 5 bases and J by 6 bases. This CDR3 has 19 amino acids. The chain's CDR3 is CASSPPILPGTGIFNEQFF. The CDR3 DNA sequence: TGTGCCAGCAGTCCCCCAATCTTACCCGGGACAGGGATTTTCAATGAGCAGTTCTTC.

This clonotype was recorded a few times. The gene calls are TRBV6-2 or TRBV6-3 and TRBJ2-6; 9 bases map to TRBD2. With 6 bases clipped from V and 0 bases from J, the junction kept 12 bases outside the gene matches. CDR1 and CDR2 (germline): MNHEY, SVGEGT. CDR3 length equals 19 residues. The CDR3 region is CASRGPIAGVISGANVLTF. The CDR3, as DNA: TGTGCCAGCAGAGGACCCATAGCGGGAGTTATCTCTGGGGCCAACGTCCTGACTTTC.

Details on this clonotype: A read error may produce the germline difference seen at one junction end. The J gene is TRBJ2-3, the V gene TRBV9; possibly TRBD2 for D (6 bases). Per germline, CDR1 SGDLS and CDR2 YYNGEE. This CDR3 has 15 amino acids. Here the CDR3 reads CASSVGGGSTDTQYF. CDR3 DNA: TGTGCCAGCAGCGTAGGTGGAGGGAGCACGGATACGCAGTATTTT.

This clonotype was seen only a few times. The chain uses TRBV6-4 and TRBJ2-3; D gene ambiguous. CDR3 size: 15 residues. Trimming removed 3 bases at V and 0 bases at J, with 10 bases between. Germline V gives CDR1 MRHNA, CDR2 SNTAGT. The CDR3 sequence: CASSEVFGSTDTQYF. CDR3 bases: TGTGCCAGCAGTGAAGTATTCGGTAGCACAGATACGCAGTATTTT.

The J gene is TRBJ2-7, the V gene TRBV27; perhaps D is TRBD1 or TRBD2 (6 bases each). Deletions cut 0 bases from V and 6 bases from J, with 21 bases between. Germline V CDR1 and CDR2: MNHEY, SMNVEV (reference sequence). CDR3 length: 17 amino acids. The DNA of the CDR3 is TGTGCCAGCAGTTTATCGATAGGGGGAGGAGCAGTAGGCGAGCAGTACTTC. Protein: CASSLSIGGGAVGEQYF.

V usage is TRBV14 and J usage is TRBJ2-3; a weak D match, TRBD2 (5 bases). The CDR3 is 14 residues long. V was pared by 4 bases and J by 2 bases, with 10 bases between. Germline values: CDR1 SGHDN, CDR2 FVKESK. The CDR3 DNA reads as TGTGCCAGCAGCCTCGGACTTACCACAGATACGCAGTATTTT. This sequence encodes CASSLGLTTDTQYF.